This section outlines one T cell receptor (beta chain) sequence together with its context. Germline CDR1 is DFQATT and CDR2 is SNEGSKA (reference sequence). This CDR3 has 12 residues. The V and J ends lost 6 bases and 0 bases respectively, with 8 bases between them. Sequencing was performed with immunoSEQ multiplex PCR; in TCRdb, only in-frame clones are kept and a portion is missing. The table has 110,000 or so clones, around 84% seen once. The sample belongs to a study of blood T cell repertoires in COVID-19. Across the whole study: Italy, Spain and the United States were the sources of the convalescent and acute COVID-19 samples.

This TCR was recovered from a man aged 40-55 years with acute or convalescent COVID-19. Specimen: peripheral blood. This rearrangement joins TRBV20-1 to TRBJ1-1; D remains ambiguous. CDR3 sequence reads: CSASHMNTEAFF. The CDR3 DNA is TGCAGTGCCAGTCACATGAACACTGAAGCTTTCTTT.